This T cell receptor beta chain was retrieved from a study of OX40 agonist ivuxolimab in advanced cancers. As for the study in general: Every 2 weeks, patients got intravenous ivuxolimab at one of six dose levels (0.01-10 mg/kg).

The assay was immunoSEQ multiplex PCR, and TCRdb's table has in-frame clones only and misses some. The sample has over 35,000 clones; approximately 90% are singletons. This clone is a singleton in its sample. The V gene's germline CDR1 is SGHKS and CDR2 YYEKEE (reference sequence). The CDR3 length is 13 residues. V lost 2 bases, J lost 5 bases, and 10 bases lay in between. The sequencing used CD4+ or CD8+ T cells sorted from blood, collected in a trial of the OX40 agonist ivuxolimab. The chain uses TRBV5-5 and TRBJ1-1; tentatively, D is TRBD1 (5 bases). This TCR came from an adult with an advanced solid tumor such as melanoma, head and neck, liver or kidney cancer. CDR3 loop: CASSLGGVTEAFF. The CDR3 DNA is TGTGCCAGCAGCTTAGGAGGGGTGACTGAAGCTTTCTTT.